A single sample gave rise to the 5 T cell receptor beta chains below, sequenced in a study of cytomegalovirus exposure and HLA in healthy donors. The primer mix had 60 Vbeta and 13 Jbeta primers. Produced via immunoSEQ multiplex PCR; TCRdb's table is partial and in-frame only. The sample yields about 120,000 clones, 70% to 80% seen once. Sample: PBMCs. These receptors were taken from a man aged 30 to 39 in good health and CMV-seropositive.

The V gene is TRBV7-3, the J gene TRBJ2-7; a weak D match, TRBD1 (6 bases). The CDR3 is made up of 13 amino acids. Trimming cost V 5 bases and J 1 base, with 9 bases left between them. Germline loops: CDR1 SGHTA, CDR2 FQGTGA. CDR3 nucleotides: TGTGCCAGCAGCCAGGGGCTGTCCTACGAGCAGTACTTC. Its protein product is CASSQGLSYEQYF.

The chain has TRBV5-1 and TRBJ1-4, with D tentatively TRBD1 (5 bases). Germline V gene data show CDR1 as SGHRS and CDR2 as YFSETQ. This CDR3 is 14 amino acids long. V was shortened by 4 bases and J by 3 bases, with 10 bases between the two germline ends. The CDR3 reads CASSQIGANEKLFF. The CDR3 region has the DNA TGCGCCAGCAGCCAGATAGGGGCTAATGAAAAACTGTTTTTT.

This chain connects TRBV19 to TRBJ2-2, with TRBD1 matching 9 bases. J gave up 7 bases and V 3 bases, and 6 bases lay outside the gene matches. Per the germline V gene, CDR1 is LNHDA and CDR2 is SQIVND (reference sequence). This CDR3 has 15 residues. CDR3 bases: TGTGCCAGTAGTATTCGGACAGGGGCGGGCGGGGAGCTGTTTTTT. Protein sequence: CASSIRTGAGGELFF.

This clone has just a few counts. The V call is TRBV5-5, the J call TRBJ2-5; tentatively, D is TRBD1 (5 bases). Germline-derived CDR1 and CDR2 are SGHKS and YYEKEE (reference sequence). V gave up 3 bases and J gave up 5 bases, with 11 bases separating them. The CDR3 is made up of 13 amino acids. CDR3 in amino acids: CASSYQGSETQYF. The CDR3 DNA sequence: TGTGCCAGCAGCTATCAGGGTTCGGAGACCCAGTACTTC.

This chain joins TRBV28 and TRBJ2-7, with 7 nucleotides matching TRBD2. CDR1 and CDR2 (germline): MDHEN, SYDVKM. Trimming cost V 2 bases and J 6 bases; bases outside gene matches: 7. CDR3 length: 14 amino acids. CDR3 nucleotides: TGTGCCAGCAGTTTAGCGGGAGCGATGGGCGAGCAGTACTTC. It translates to CASSLAGAMGEQYF.